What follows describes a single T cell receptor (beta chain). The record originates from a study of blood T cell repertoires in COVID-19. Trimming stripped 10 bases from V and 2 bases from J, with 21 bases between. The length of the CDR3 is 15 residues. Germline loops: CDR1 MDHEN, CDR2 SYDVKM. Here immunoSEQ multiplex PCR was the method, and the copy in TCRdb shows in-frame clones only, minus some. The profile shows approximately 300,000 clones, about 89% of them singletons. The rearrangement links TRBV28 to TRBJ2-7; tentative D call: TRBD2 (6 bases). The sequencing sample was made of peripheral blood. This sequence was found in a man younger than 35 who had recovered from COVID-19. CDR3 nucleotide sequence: TGTGCCACCAAATCCTCCCCCGGGAGCACCTACGAGCAGTACTTC. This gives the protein CATKSSPGSTYEQYF. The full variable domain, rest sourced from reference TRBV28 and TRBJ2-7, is DVKVTQSSRYLVKRTGEKVFLECVQDMDHENMFWYRQDPGLGLRLIYFSYDVKMKEKGDIPEGYSVSREKKERFSLILESASTNQTSMYLCATKSSPGSTYEQYFGPGTRLTVT.